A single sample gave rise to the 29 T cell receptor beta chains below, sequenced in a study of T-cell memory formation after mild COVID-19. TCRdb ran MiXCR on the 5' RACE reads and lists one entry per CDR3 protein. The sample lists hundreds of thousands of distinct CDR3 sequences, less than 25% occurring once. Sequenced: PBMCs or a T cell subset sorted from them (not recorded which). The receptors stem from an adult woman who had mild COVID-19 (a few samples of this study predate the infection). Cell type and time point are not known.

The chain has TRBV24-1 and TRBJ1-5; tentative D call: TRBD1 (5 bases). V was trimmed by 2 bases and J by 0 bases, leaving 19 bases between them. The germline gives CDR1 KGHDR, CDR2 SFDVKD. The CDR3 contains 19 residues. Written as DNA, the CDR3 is TGTGCCACCAGTGATTCAGTAGTTGAGGGACCGTATAGCAATCAGCCCCAGCATTTT. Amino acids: CATSDSVVEGPYSNQPQHF.

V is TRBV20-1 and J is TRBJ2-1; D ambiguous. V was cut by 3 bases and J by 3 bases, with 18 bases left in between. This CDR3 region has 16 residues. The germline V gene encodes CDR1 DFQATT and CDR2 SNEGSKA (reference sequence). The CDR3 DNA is TGCAGTGCTAGTCGGTGGGTACTACCCTACTACAATGAGCAGTTCTTC. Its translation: CSASRWVLPYYNEQFF.

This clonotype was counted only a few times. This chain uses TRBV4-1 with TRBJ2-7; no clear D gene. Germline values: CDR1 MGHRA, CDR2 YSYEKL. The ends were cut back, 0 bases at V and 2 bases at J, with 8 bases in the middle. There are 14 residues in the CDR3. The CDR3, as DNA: TGCGCCAGCAGCCAAGACAGTGGGGCCTACGAGCAGTACTTC. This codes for CASSQDSGAYEQYF.

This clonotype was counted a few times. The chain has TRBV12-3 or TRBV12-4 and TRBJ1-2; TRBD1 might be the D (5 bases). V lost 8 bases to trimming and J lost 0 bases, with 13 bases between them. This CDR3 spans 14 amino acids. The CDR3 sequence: CASGVTDTNYGYTF. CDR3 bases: TGTGCCAGCGGGGTGACGGACACTAACTATGGCTACACCTTC.

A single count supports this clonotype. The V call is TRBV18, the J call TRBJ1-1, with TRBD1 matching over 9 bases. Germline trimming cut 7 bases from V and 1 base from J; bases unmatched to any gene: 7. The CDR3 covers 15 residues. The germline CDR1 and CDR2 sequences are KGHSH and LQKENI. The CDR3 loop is CASLGTGTGNTEAFF. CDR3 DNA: TGTGCCAGCTTAGGGACAGGGACCGGGAACACTGAAGCTTTCTTT.

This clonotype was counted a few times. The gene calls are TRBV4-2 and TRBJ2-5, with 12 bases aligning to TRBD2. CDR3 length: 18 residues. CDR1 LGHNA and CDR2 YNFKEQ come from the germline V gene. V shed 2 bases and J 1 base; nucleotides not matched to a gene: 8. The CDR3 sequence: CASSQRGGLAGPQETQYF. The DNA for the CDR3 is TGTGCCAGCAGCCAACGGGGGGGACTAGCGGGTCCCCAAGAGACCCAGTACTTC.

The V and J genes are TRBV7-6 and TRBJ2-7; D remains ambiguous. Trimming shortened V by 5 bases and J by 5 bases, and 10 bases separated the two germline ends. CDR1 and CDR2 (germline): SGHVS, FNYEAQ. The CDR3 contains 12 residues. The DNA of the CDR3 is TGTGCCAGCAGCCGATATCGGGACGAGCAGTACTTC. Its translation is CASSRYRDEQYF. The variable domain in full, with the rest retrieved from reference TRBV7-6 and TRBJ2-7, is GAGVSQSPRYKVTKRGQDVALRCDPISGHVSLYWYRQALGQGPEFLTYFNYEAQQDKSGLPNDRFSAERPEGSISTLTIQRTEQRDSAMYRCASSRYRDEQYFGPGTRLTVT.

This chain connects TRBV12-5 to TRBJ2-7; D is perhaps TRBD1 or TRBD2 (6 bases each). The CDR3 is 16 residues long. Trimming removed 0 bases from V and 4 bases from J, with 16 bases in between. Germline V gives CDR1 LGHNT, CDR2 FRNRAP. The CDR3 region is CASGLVLVGGRYEQYF. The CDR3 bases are TGTGCTAGTGGTTTGGTACTGGTCGGGGGCAGGTACGAGCAGTACTTC.

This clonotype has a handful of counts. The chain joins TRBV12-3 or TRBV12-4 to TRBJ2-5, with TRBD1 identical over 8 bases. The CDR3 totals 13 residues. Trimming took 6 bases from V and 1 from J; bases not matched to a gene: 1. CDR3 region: CASSDRGQETQYF. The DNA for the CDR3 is TGTGCCAGCAGCGACAGGGGCCAAGAGACCCAGTACTTC.

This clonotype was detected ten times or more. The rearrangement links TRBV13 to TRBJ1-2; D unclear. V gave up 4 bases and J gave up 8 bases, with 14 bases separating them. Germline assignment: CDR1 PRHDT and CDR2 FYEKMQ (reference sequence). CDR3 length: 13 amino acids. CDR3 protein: CASSSQFQTGYTF. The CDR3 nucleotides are TGTGCCAGCAGCTCCCAGTTTCAGACCGGCTACACCTTC.

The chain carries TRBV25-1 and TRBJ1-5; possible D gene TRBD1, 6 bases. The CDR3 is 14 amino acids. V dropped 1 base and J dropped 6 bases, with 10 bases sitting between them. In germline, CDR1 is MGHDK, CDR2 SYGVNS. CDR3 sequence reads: CASSESGGLQPQHF. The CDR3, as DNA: TGTGCCAGCAGTGAATCCGGGGGGCTTCAGCCCCAGCATTTT.

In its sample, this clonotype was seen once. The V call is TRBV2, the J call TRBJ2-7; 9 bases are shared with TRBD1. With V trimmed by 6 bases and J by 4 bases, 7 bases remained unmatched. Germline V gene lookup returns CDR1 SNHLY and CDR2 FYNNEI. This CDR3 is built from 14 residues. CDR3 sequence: CASRAGDREYEQYF. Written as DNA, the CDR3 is TGTGCCAGCAGGGCGGGGGACAGGGAATACGAGCAGTACTTC.

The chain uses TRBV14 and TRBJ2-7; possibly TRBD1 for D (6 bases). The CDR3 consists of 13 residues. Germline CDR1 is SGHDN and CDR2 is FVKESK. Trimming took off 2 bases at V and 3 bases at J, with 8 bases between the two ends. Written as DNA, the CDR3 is TGTGCCAGCAGCCAATCGGACAGCTACGAGCAGTACTTC. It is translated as CASSQSDSYEQYF.

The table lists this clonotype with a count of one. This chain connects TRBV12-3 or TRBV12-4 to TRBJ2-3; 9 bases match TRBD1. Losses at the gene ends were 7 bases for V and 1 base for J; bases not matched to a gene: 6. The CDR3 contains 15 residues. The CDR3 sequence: CASTLRTGGTDTQYF. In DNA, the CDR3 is TGTGCCAGCACCCTAAGGACAGGGGGCACAGATACGCAGTATTTT.

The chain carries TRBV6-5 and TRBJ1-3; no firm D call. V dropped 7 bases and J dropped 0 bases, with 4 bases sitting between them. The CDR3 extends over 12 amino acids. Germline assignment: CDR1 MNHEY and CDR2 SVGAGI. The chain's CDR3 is CASISSGNTIYF. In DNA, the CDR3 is TGTGCCAGCATCAGCTCTGGAAACACCATATATTTT.

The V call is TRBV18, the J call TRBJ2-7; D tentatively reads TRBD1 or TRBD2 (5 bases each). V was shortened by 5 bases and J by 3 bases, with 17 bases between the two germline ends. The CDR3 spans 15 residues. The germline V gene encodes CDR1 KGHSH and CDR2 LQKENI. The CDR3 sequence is CASSGKTAALYEQYF. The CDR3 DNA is TGTGCCAGCTCAGGGAAGACAGCGGCCCTCTACGAGCAGTACTTC.

The chain's CDR3 is CASSLRYTEAFF. DNA for the CDR3: TGTGCCAGCAGCTTAAGGTACACTGAAGCTTTCTTT. The rearrangement links TRBV7-2 to TRBJ1-1; D remains unclear. Trimming took 2 bases from V and 3 from J, leaving 4 bases between them. Germline-derived CDR1 and CDR2 are SGHTA and FQGNSA. CDR3 length: 12 residues.

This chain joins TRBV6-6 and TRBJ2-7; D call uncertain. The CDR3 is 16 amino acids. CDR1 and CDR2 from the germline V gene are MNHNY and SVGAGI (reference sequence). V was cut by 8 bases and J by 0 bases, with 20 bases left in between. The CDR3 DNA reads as TGTGCCAGCTCCGATCCCGGCAGGCCTGGCTCCTACGAGCAGTACTTC. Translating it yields CASSDPGRPGSYEQYF.

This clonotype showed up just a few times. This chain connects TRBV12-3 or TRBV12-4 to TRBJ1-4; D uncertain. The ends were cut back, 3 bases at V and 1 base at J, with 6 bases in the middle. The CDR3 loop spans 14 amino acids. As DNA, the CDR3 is TGTGCCAGCAGTTTTGCCGAAACTAATGAAAAACTGTTTTTT. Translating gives CASSFAETNEKLFF.

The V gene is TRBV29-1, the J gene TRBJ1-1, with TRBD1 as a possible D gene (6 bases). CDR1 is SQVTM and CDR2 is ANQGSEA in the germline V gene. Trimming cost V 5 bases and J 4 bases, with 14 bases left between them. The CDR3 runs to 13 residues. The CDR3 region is CSVRTGGATEAFF. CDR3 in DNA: TGCAGCGTTCGGACCGGGGGCGCCACTGAAGCTTTCTTT.

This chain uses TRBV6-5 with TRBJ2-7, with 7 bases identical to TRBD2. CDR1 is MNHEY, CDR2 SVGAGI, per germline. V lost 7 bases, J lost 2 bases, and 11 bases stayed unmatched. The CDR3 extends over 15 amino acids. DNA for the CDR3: TGTGCCAGCAACCGAGTTGGGGGAGGGCCCTACGAGCAGTACTTC. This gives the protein CASNRVGGGPYEQYF.

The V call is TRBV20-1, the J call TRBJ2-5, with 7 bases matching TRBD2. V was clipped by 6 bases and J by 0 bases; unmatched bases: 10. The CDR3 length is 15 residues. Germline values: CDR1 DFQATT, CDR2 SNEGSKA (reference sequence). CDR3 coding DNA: TGCAGTGCCCATGCGGGGGAAACGTACCAAGAGACCCAGTACTTC. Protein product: CSAHAGETYQETQYF.

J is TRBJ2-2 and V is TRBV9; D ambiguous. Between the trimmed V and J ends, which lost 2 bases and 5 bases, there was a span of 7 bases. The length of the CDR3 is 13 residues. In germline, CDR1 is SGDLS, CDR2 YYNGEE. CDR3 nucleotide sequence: TGTGCCAGCAGCGTCGTAGGAACCGGGGAGCTGTTTTTT. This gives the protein CASSVVGTGELFF.

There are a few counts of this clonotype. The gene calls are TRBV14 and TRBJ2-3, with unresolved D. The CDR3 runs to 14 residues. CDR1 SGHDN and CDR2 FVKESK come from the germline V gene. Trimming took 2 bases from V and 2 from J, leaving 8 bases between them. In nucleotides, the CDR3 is TGTGCCAGCAGCCAAACCCCATCCACAGATACGCAGTATTTT. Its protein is CASSQTPSTDTQYF.

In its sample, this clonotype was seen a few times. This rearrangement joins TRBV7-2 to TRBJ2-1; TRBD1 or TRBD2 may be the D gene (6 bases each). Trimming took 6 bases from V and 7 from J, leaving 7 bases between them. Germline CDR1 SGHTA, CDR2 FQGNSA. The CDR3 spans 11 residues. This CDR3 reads CASRGGNEQFF. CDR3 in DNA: TGTGCCAGCAGAGGGGGGAATGAGCAGTTCTTC.

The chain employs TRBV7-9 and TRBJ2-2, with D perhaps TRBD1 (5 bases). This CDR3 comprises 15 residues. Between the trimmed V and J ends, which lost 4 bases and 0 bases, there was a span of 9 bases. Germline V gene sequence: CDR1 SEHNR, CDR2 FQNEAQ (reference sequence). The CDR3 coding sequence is TGTGCCAGCAGCTCGCCAGGGTCGAACACCGGGGAGCTGTTTTTT. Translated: CASSSPGSNTGELFF.

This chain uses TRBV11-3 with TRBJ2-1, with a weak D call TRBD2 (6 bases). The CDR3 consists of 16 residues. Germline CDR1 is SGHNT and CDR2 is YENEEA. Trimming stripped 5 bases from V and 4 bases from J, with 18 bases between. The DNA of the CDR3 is TGTGCCAGCAGCCAAAGGGTGTGGGGGGAATACAATGAGCAGTTCTTC. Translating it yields CASSQRVWGEYNEQFF.

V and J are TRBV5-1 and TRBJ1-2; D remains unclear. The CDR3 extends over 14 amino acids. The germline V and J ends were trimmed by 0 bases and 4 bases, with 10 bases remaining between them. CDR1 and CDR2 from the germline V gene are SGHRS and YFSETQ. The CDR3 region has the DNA TGCGCCAGCAGCTTGGAGTCGGGAGGCTATGGCTACACCTTC. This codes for CASSLESGGYGYTF.

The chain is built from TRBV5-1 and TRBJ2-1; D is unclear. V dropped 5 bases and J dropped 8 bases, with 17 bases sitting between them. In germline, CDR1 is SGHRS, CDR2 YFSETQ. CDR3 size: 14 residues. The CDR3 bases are TGCGCCAGCAGGTCCCAACTGTCGGTGCATGAGCAGTTCTTC. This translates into CASRSQLSVHEQFF.